The 27 T cell receptor beta chains listed next were all sequenced from one sample in a study of post-analysis software for immune sequencing data. Whole-study findings and limits: Relative to controls, patients had several TRBV segments at higher frequency, with TRBV5-6, TRBV5-1 and TRBV20-1 among these.

Antigens of these TCRs are unknown. Researchers reported that TCR beta cDNA libraries carried unique molecular identifiers. From the PCR reads, TCRdb called clonotypes with MiXCR, one entry per CDR3 protein. The sample carries hundreds of thousands of distinct CDR3 sequences, 59% recorded once. Source material: blood. The receptors stem from a girl aged 2 to 9 with multiple sclerosis.

The chain combines TRBV9 with TRBJ1-1; D is possibly TRBD1 (6 bases). The germline V and J ends were trimmed by 0 bases and 5 bases, with 8 bases remaining between them. The germline gives CDR1 SGDLS, CDR2 YYNGEE. The CDR3 extends over 13 amino acids. The CDR3 sequence is CASSVETGTEAFF. In nucleotides, the CDR3 is TGTGCCAGCAGCGTAGAAACAGGGACTGAAGCTTTCTTT. Full variable domain (missing parts from reference TRBV9 and TRBJ1-1): DSGVTQTPKHLITATGQRVTLRCSPRSGDLSVYWYQQSLDQGLQFLIQYYNGEERAKGNILERFSAQQFPDLHSELNLSSLELGDSALYFCASSVETGTEAFFGQGTRLTVV.

V is TRBV7-2 and J is TRBJ1-4; tentatively, D is TRBD1 (6 bases). Trimming cost V 5 bases and J 8 bases, with 15 bases left between them. CDR1 is SGHTA and CDR2 is FQGNSA in the germline V gene. This CDR3 contains 14 residues. The CDR3 nucleotides are TGTGCCAGCAGCCCTGGACAGTACGGCGAAAAACTGTTTTTT. Its protein is CASSPGQYGEKLFF.

The J gene is TRBJ2-1, the V gene TRBV20-1; D gene unclear. The CDR3 is made up of 15 amino acids. V gave up 0 bases and J gave up 0 bases, with 9 bases separating them. From germline, CDR1 is DFQATT and CDR2 SNEGSKA (reference sequence). The CDR3 coding sequence is TGCAGTGCTAGAGATGGCCTAAGCTCCTACAATGAGCAGTTCTTC. Translating it yields CSARDGLSSYNEQFF.

This clonotype was detected only a few times. The chain is built from TRBV9 and TRBJ2-3; D gene ambiguous. This CDR3 has 14 residues. The germline V gene encodes CDR1 SGDLS and CDR2 YYNGEE. Trimming took off 0 bases at V and 4 bases at J, with 9 bases between the two ends. The CDR3 DNA reads TGTGCCAGCAGCGTAGGATCAGCCCCAGATACGCAGTATTTT. Residues: CASSVGSAPDTQYF. Looking up the rest from reference TRBV9 and TRBJ2-3 gives the full variable domain: DSGVTQTPKHLITATGQRVTLRCSPRSGDLSVYWYQQSLDQGLQFLIQYYNGEERAKGNILERFSAQQFPDLHSELNLSSLELGDSALYFCASSVGSAPDTQYFGPGTRLTVL.

The chain links TRBV29-1 to TRBJ2-4; 10 positions match TRBD1. The DNA end is a closer match to TRBJ2-7, so the J assignment may be wrong. Germline V gives CDR1 SQVTM, CDR2 ANQGSEA. The CDR3 loop spans 12 amino acids. In nucleotides, the CDR3 is TGCAGCATCGGGACAGGGGATCACGAGCAGTACTTC. Translating gives CSIGTGDHEQYF.

The V and J genes are TRBV5-1 and TRBJ2-7; the match to TRBD2 covers 7 bases. The CDR3 covers 16 residues. Germline-derived CDR1 and CDR2 are SGHRS and YFSETQ. V lost 2 bases, J lost 0 bases, and 8 bases stayed unmatched. The CDR3 region has the DNA TGCGCCAGCAGCTTTCCAAGCGGGGTGAGCTCCTACGAGCAGTACTTC. As protein: CASSFPSGVSSYEQYF.

The V gene is TRBV11-2, the J gene TRBJ2-3; 13 bases match TRBD2. Trimming cost V 0 bases and J 5 bases; bases outside gene matches: 8. CDR3 length equals 18 residues. Per the germline V gene, CDR1 is SGHAT and CDR2 is FQNNGV. The CDR3, as DNA: TGTGCCAGCAGCTTAGATCCCCCACTAGCGGGGGGGCGAGATACGCAGTATTTT. Translated: CASSLDPPLAGGRDTQYF.

To note about this clonotype: A junction boundary mismatches the germline segment, possibly from a read error. The chain employs TRBV9 and TRBJ1-2, with D perhaps TRBD1 (5 bases). CDR1 SGDLS and CDR2 YYNGEE come from the germline V gene. There are 14 residues in the CDR3. CDR3 sequence reads: CASGVMEGTDGYTF. The DNA of the CDR3 is TGTGCCAGCGGCGTGATGGAGGGGACTGATGGCTACACCTTC.

This clonotype was seen a single time. The genes are TRBV27 and TRBJ2-7; D unresolved. The CDR3 is 15 residues long. Trimming cost V 6 bases and J 2 bases, with 17 bases left between them. CDR1 is MNHEY and CDR2 is SMNVEV in the germline V gene (reference sequence). The CDR3 DNA reads TGTGCCAGCAGCCTATATTCCGCTCCCCCCTACGAGCAGTACTTC. As protein: CASSLYSAPPYEQYF.

The J gene is TRBJ2-3, the V gene TRBV29-1; 10 bases agree with TRBD2. The CDR3 runs 14 residues. The germline gives CDR1 SQVTM, CDR2 ANQGSEA. Trimming at V came to 4 bases and at J to 7 bases, leaving 8 bases not matched to a gene. CDR3 loop: CSVVGLAGANTQYF. CDR3 DNA: TGCAGCGTTGTGGGTCTAGCGGGAGCCAATACGCAGTATTTT.

The V and J genes are TRBV5-5 and TRBJ1-2; 7 bases agree with TRBD1. The J segment lost 7 bases and the V segment lost 4 bases, leaving 7 bases of the junction unmatched. Germline loops: CDR1 SGHKS, CDR2 YYEKEE (reference sequence). The CDR3 is 13 residues long. CDR3 coding DNA: TGTGCCAGCAGCGTGACAGGGACCAGTGGCTACACCTTC. Its translation: CASSVTGTSGYTF. Combining the CDR3 with reference TRBV5-5 and TRBJ1-2 gives the whole variable domain DAGVTQSPTHLIKTRGQQVTLRCSPISGHKSVSWYQQVLGQGPQFIFQYYEKEERGRGNFPDRFSARQFPNYSSELNVNALLLGDSALYLCASSVTGTSGYTFGSGTRLTVV.

This clonotype has a handful of counts. V gene TRBV10-3 combines with J gene TRBJ2-5; 10 bases line up with TRBD2. J gave up 5 bases and V 6 bases, and 9 bases lay outside the gene matches. This CDR3 contains 15 residues. CDR1 is ENHRY, CDR2 SYGVKD, per germline. CDR3: CAIRVAGGLEETQYF. CDR3 DNA: TGTGCCATCAGGGTAGCGGGAGGTTTGGAGGAGACCCAGTACTTC.

This clonotype was detected only a few times. This chain connects TRBV29-1 to TRBJ1-2; a weak D match, TRBD1 (6 bases). Germline loops: CDR1 SQVTM, CDR2 ANQGSEA. CDR3 size: 13 residues. V lost 3 bases and J 4 bases, leaving 12 bases between the germline ends. CDR3 sequence (DNA): TGCAGCGTTGAGCAGGGGCCCGTCTATGGCTACACCTTC. The encoded protein is CSVEQGPVYGYTF.

The chain uses TRBV6-2 or TRBV6-3 and TRBJ2-1; TRBD1 matches at 7 bases. This CDR3 has 16 residues. Germline V CDR1 and CDR2: MNHEY, SVGEGT. J lost 0 bases, V lost 6 bases, and 8 bases had no gene match. The CDR3: CASRKLRDSSYNEQFF. CDR3 nucleotides: TGTGCCAGCAGAAAACTCCGGGACAGCTCCTACAATGAGCAGTTCTTC.

CDR3 DNA: TGTGCCAGCAGCTTACCCCGGGCCACCTACAATGAGCAGTTCTTC. Protein product: CASSLPRATYNEQFF. The chain has TRBV7-8 and TRBJ2-1; D remains unclear. Germline assignment: CDR1 SGHVS and CDR2 FQNEAQ. Between the trimmed V and J ends, which lost 2 bases and 2 bases, there was a span of 10 bases. The CDR3 runs 15 residues.

The J gene is TRBJ2-5, the V gene TRBV5-1; TRBD2 agrees at 13 bases. In germline, CDR1 is SGHRS, CDR2 YFSETQ. The CDR3 totals 17 residues. After removal of 2 bases from V and 5 bases from J, the junction contained 9 bases not matched to a gene. The CDR3 loop reads CASSLGLAGEPGETQYF. The DNA of the CDR3 is TGCGCCAGCAGCTTAGGACTAGCGGGAGAGCCAGGCGAGACCCAGTACTTC.

This sequence joins TRBV4-2 and TRBJ1-1; TRBD1 might be the D (6 bases). Trimming took 4 bases from V and 0 from J, leaving 15 bases between them. Germline CDR1 is LGHNA and CDR2 is YNFKEQ. The CDR3 totals 16 residues. The CDR3 bases are TGTGCCAGCAGCCCAGGACAGAACTCTCTGAACACTGAAGCTTTCTTT. Its protein is CASSPGQNSLNTEAFF.

V is TRBV29-1 and J is TRBJ2-3; the D is unclear. V lost 8 bases and J 0 bases, leaving 12 bases between the germline ends. Germline-derived CDR1 and CDR2 are SQVTM and ANQGSEA. CDR3 length: 13 amino acids. In nucleotides, the CDR3 is TGCAGCACGGCTCAAGTAAGCACAGATACGCAGTATTTT. Translation gives CSTAQVSTDTQYF.

The chain has TRBV2 and TRBJ2-1; D is ambiguous. Trimming took 0 bases from V and 1 from J, leaving 4 bases between them. CDR1 and CDR2 from the germline V gene are SNHLY and FYNNEI. This CDR3 comprises 14 residues. The CDR3 protein is CASSEATSYNEQFF. Written as DNA, the CDR3 is TGTGCCAGCAGTGAAGCTACTTCCTACAATGAGCAGTTCTTC.

V is TRBV7-9 and J is TRBJ1-1; 7 nucleotides agree with TRBD1. The CDR3 loop spans 15 amino acids. Germline loops: CDR1 SEHNR, CDR2 FQNEAQ (reference sequence). J gave up 6 bases and V 1 base, and 8 bases lay outside the gene matches. The CDR3 nucleotides read TGTGCCAGCAGCTTAGTGGAAGGGGGCGACGCTGAAGCTTTCTTT. Residues: CASSLVEGGDAEAFF. The full variable domain, in which reference TRBV7-9 and TRBJ1-1 provide the parts outside the CDR3, is DTGVSQNPRHKITKRGQNVTFRCDPISEHNRLYWYRQTLGQGPEFLTYFQNEAQLEKSRLLSDRFSAERPKGSFSTLEIQRTEQGDSAMYLCASSLVEGGDAEAFFGQGTRLTVV.

This clonotype turned up a few times. This rearrangement joins TRBV12-3 or TRBV12-4 to TRBJ2-5, with 7 nucleotides matching TRBD1. V trimming: 9 bases; J trimming: 5 bases; junction bases outside the gene matches: 9. This CDR3 is built from 13 residues. CDR3 in DNA: TGTGCCAGAAAGACAGGGTGTGGTGAGACCCAGTACTTC. This gives the protein CARKTGCGETQYF.

This clonotype appeared once. The chain carries TRBV6-5 and TRBJ2-5, with 8 bases aligning to TRBD1. Trimming at V came to 2 bases and at J to 4 bases, leaving 9 bases not matched to a gene. Germline V gene lookup returns CDR1 MNHEY and CDR2 SVGAGI. The CDR3 sequence is 16 residues long. This CDR3 is CASSYIFGDRGETQYF. CDR3 coding DNA: TGTGCCAGCAGTTACATCTTTGGCGACAGGGGAGAGACCCAGTACTTC.

V usage is TRBV7-9 and J usage is TRBJ2-1, with TRBD1 matching 7 bases. CDR3 length equals 15 residues. Germline V gives CDR1 SEHNR, CDR2 FQNEAQ (reference sequence). The J segment lost 1 base and the V segment lost 3 bases, leaving 3 bases of the junction unmatched. The CDR3 DNA is TGTGCCAGCAGCTTGACAGGGATGTCCTACAATGAGCAGTTCTTC. Amino acid sequence: CASSLTGMSYNEQFF.

The chain combines TRBV7-9 with TRBJ2-3; 8 nucleotides align to TRBD1. The CDR3 has 15 amino acids. Trimming at V came to 4 bases and at J to 4 bases, leaving 7 bases not matched to a gene. Germline-derived CDR1 and CDR2 are SEHNR and FQNEAQ (reference sequence). CDR3 bases: TGTGCCAGCAGCTCCCAGGACAGGGCCGCAGATACGCAGTATTTT. Protein: CASSSQDRAADTQYF.

This rearrangement joins TRBV7-3 to TRBJ2-3, with D tentatively TRBD1 or TRBD2 (5 bases each). The germline CDR1 and CDR2 sequences are SGHTA and FQGTGA. The CDR3 contains 14 residues. V shed 6 bases and J shed 0 bases, with 10 bases lying between them. CDR3 DNA sequence: TGTGCCAGCAGGGGACCTACTAGCACAGATACGCAGTATTTT. It yields the protein CASRGPTSTDTQYF.

V and J are TRBV28 and TRBJ2-2; D possibly corresponds to TRBD1 (5 bases). The length of the CDR3 is 14 residues. V was clipped by 5 bases and J by 3 bases, with 10 bases between them. CDR1 and CDR2 (germline): MDHEN, SYDVKM. The DNA for the CDR3 is TGTGCCAGCAGTGCGCCAGGGTACACCGGGGAGCTGTTTTTT. Translating it yields CASSAPGYTGELFF.

V gene TRBV11-2 combines with J gene TRBJ1-2; no clear D gene. The CDR3 has 14 amino acids. Germline-derived CDR1 and CDR2 are SGHAT and FQNNGV. The V end lost 4 bases, the J end lost 4 bases, and 13 bases lay between the germline ends. For the CDR3, the DNA is TGTGCCAGCAGCTATGGGAGCCTTACCTATGGCTACACCTTC. It translates to CASSYGSLTYGYTF.